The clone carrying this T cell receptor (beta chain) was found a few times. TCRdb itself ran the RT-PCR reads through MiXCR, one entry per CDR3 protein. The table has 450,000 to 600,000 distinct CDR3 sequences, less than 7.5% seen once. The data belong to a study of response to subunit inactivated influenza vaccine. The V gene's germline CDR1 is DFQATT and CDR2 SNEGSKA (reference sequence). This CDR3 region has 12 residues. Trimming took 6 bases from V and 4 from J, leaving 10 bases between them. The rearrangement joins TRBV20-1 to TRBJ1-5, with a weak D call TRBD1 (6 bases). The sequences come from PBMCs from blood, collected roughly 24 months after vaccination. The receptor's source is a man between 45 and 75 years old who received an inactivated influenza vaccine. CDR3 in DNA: TGCAGTGCCCGGACAGCAAATCAGCCCCAGCATTTT. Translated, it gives CSARTANQPQHF.